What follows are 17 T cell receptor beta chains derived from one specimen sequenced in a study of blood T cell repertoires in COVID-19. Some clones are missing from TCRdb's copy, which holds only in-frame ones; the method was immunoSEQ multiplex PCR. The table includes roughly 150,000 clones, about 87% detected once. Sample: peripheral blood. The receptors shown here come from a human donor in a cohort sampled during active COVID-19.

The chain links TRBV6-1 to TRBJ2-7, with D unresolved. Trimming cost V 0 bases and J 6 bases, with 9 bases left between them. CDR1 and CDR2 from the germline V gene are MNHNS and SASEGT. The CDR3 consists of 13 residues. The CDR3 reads CASSEAARGEQYF. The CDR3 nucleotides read TGTGCCAGCAGTGAAGCTGCCCGAGGCGAGCAGTACTTC.

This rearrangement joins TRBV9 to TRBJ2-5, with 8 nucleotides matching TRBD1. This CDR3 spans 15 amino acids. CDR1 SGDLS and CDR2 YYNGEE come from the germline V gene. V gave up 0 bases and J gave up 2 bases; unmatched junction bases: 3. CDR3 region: CASSVGTGKQETQYF. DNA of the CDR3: TGTGCCAGCAGCGTAGGGACAGGGAAACAAGAGACCCAGTACTTC. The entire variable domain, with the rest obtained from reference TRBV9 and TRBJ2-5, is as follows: DSGVTQTPKHLITATGQRVTLRCSPRSGDLSVYWYQQSLDQGLQFLIQYYNGEERAKGNILERFSAQQFPDLHSELNLSSLELGDSALYFCASSVGTGKQETQYFGPGTRLLVL.

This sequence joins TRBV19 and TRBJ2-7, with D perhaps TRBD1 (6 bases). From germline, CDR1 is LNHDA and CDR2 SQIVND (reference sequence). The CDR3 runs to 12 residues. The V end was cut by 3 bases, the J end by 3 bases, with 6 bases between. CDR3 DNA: TGTGCCAGTAGTATGACAGGCTACGAGCAGTACTTC. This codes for CASSMTGYEQYF.

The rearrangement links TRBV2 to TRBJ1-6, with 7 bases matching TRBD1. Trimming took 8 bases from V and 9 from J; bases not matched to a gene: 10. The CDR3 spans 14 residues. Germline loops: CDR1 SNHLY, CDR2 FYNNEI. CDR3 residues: CASGNRGEISPLHF. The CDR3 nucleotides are TGTGCCAGCGGGAACAGGGGAGAGATTTCACCCCTCCACTTT.

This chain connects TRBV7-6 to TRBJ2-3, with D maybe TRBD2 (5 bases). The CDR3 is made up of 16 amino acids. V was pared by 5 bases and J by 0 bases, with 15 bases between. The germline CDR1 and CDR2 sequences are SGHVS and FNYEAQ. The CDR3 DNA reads TGTGCCAGCAGCCAAATGCCGGGGTTTAGCACAGATACGCAGTATTTT. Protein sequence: CASSQMPGFSTDTQYF.

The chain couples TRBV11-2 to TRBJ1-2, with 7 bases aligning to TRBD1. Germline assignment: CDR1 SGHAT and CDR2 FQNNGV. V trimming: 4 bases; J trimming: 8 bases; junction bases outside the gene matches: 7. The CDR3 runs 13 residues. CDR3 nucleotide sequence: TGTGCCAGCAGCTCCCGACAGGGTGGAGGCTACACCTTC. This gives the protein CASSSRQGGGYTF.

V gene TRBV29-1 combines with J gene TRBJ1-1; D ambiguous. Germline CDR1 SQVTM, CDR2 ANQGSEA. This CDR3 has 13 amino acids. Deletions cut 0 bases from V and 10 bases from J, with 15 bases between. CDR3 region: CSVEDLPVQLAFF. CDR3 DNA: TGCAGCGTTGAAGATCTCCCCGTCCAGTTAGCTTTCTTT. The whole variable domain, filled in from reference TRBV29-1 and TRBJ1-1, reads SAVISQKPSRDICQRGTSLTIQCQVDSQVTMMFWYRQQPGQSLTLIATANQGSEATYESGFVIDKFPISRPNLTFSTLTVSNMSPEDSSIYLCSVEDLPVQLAFFGQGTRLTVV.

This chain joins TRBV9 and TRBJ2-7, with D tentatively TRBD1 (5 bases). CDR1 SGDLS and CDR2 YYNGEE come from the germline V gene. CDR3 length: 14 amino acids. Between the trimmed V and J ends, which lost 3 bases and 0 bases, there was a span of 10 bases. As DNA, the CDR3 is TGTGCCAGCAGCGAACAGACAGACTCCTACGAGCAGTACTTC. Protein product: CASSEQTDSYEQYF.

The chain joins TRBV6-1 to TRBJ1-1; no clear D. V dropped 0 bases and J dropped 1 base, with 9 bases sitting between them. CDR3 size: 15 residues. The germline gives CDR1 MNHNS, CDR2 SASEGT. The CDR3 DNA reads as TGTGCCAGCAGTGAAGCTGATGGGCGGAACACTGAAGCTTTCTTT. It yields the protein CASSEADGRNTEAFF.

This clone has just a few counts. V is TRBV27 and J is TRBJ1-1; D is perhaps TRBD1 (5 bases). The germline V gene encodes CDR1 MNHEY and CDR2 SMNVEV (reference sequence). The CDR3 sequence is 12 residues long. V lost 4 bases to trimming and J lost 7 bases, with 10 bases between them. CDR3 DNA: TGTGCCAGCAGTTCATGGAGGGGTGAAGCTTTCTTT. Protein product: CASSSWRGEAFF.

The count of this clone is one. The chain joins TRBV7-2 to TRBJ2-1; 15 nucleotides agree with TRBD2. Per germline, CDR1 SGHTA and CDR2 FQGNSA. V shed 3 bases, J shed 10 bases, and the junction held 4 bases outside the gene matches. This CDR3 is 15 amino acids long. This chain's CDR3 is CASSFGLAGGHEQFF. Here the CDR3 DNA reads TGTGCCAGCAGCTTTGGACTAGCGGGGGGGCACGAGCAGTTCTTC.

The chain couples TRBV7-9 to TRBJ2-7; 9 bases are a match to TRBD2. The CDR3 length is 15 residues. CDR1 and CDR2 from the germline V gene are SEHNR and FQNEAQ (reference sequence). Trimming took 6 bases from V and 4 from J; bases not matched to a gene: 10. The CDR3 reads CASSPAGGAGYEQYF. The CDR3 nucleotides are TGTGCCAGCAGTCCCGCGGGGGGGGCGGGGTACGAGCAGTACTTC.

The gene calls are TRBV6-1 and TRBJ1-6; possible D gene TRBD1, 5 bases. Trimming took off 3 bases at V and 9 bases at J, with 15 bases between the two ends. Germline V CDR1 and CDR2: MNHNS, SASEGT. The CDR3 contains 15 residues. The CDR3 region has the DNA TGTGCCAGCAGTGACAATGGCAGGGTGGGTTCACCCCTCCACTTT. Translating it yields CASSDNGRVGSPLHF.

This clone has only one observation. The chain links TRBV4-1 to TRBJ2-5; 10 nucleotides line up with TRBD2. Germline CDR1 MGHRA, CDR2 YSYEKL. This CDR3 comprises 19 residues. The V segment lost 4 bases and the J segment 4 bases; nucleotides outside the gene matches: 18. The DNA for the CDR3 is TGCGCCAGCAGCCGGAAGGCGGTAGCGGGGGGTAAGGTCGGAGAGACCCAGTACTTC. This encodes CASSRKAVAGGKVGETQYF.

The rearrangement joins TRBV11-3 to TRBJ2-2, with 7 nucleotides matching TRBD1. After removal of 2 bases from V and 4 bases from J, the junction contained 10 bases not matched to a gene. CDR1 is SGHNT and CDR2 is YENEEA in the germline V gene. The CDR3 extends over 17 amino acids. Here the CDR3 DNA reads TGTGCCAGCAGCTTAAGAAGGGGGCGAGGGAGCACCGGGGAGCTGTTTTTT. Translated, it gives CASSLRRGRGSTGELFF.

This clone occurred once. Written as DNA, the CDR3 is TGTGCCAGCAGCTTCAGAAACCCGAACACCGGGGAGCTGTTTTTT. Translation gives CASSFRNPNTGELFF. This chain joins TRBV6-5 and TRBJ2-2; no definite D call. This CDR3 is 15 amino acids long. Germline assignment: CDR1 MNHEY and CDR2 SVGAGI. Trimming left V 6 bases short and J 0 bases short, with 11 bases between.

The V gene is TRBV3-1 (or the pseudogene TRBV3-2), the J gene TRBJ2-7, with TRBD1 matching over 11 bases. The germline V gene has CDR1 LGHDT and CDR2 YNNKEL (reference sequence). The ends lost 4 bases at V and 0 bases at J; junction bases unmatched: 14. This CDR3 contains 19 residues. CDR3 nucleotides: TGTGCCAGCAGCCCCCCCCCGGACAGGGGGCTCGGGAACTCCTACGAGCAGTACTTC. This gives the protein CASSPPPDRGLGNSYEQYF.